This T cell receptor (beta chain) was profiled in a study of T cells after yellow fever vaccination. This clonotype was counted ten times or more. TCRdb fed the 5' RACE reads into MiXCR, producing one record per CDR3 protein. Of more than 20,000 distinct CDR3 sequences detected, 5.5% appear once; the ten largest clones hold approximately 10%. The length of the CDR3 is 15 residues. With 5 bases clipped from V and 8 bases from J, the junction kept 6 bases outside the gene matches. Germline CDR1 SGHRS, CDR2 YFSETQ. Specimen: PBMCs, either bulk or a sorted T-cell subset (CD4+, CD8+, memory, or dextramer-sorted; not recorded which), collected 15 days after the yellow fever booster vaccination. This TCR derives from a man aged 25-45 years who received the YFV17D yellow fever vaccine. The V gene is TRBV5-1, the J gene TRBJ2-2, with 13 positions matching TRBD2. In nucleotides, the CDR3 is TGCGCCAGCAGTGGGACTAGCGGGAAAACAGGGGAGCTGTTTTTT. It translates to CASSGTSGKTGELFF.